A selection of T cell receptor beta chains follows, all from one sample in a study of T cell repertoires in cytomegalovirus infection. Their target antigens are unknown. TCRdb reprocessed the reads with MiXCR, giving one entry per CDR3 protein. Among fewer than 1,000,000 distinct CDR3 sequences, approximately 31% were seen once, and the ten largest hold over 13%. This specimen consisted of cultured CD8+ T cells from PBMCs, obtained from culture after CMV antigen stimulation. The source of these receptors is a human donor in good health (CMV status not recorded). Some clones in this sample may be carry-over from other donors' samples. CDR3s include the opening cysteine and the closing phenylalanine or tryptophan. The D gene is left open where the match is weak. Rows may omit the clone size; those that give it use once, few, many or a size class.

TRBV11-2	TRBD1	TRBJ1-2	many	TGTGCCAGCAGCCGGGGACAGGGGGCTAACTATGGCTACACCTTC	CASSRGQGANYGYTF
TRBV7-6	.	TRBJ2-2	.	TGTGCCAGCATCCGTGGGCGGGGCGCCGGGGAGCTGTTTTTT	CASIRGRGAGELFF
TRBV24-1	.	TRBJ2-2	.	TGTGCCACCAGTGATGACACCGGGGAGCTGTTTTTT	CATSDDTGELFF
TRBV24-1	.	TRBJ2-3	.	TGTGCCACCAGTGACCGGGACTCCGCTTTTAGCACAGATACGCAGTATTTT	CATSDRDSAFSTDTQYF
TRBV19	.	TRBJ1-1	.	TGTGCCAGTTGGGACACCCGGATGAACACTGAAGCTTTCTTT	CASWDTRMNTEAFF
TRBV7-4	.	TRBJ2-3	.	TGTGCCAGCAGCTTAGTGTTAGCGAGTACAGATACGCAGTATTTT	CASSLVLASTDTQYF
TRBV6-2/TRBV6-3	.	TRBJ2-1	.	TGTGCCATCTCGATGGGGAATGAGCAGTTCTTC	CAISMGNEQFF
TRBV27	.	TRBJ1-5	few	TGTGCCAGCAGTGGGCCGGCCAATCAGCCCCAGCATTTT	CASSGPANQPQHF
TRBV28	TRBD1	TRBJ2-1	few	TGTGCCAGCAGCTACGACAGGGATACCTACAATGAGCAGTTCTTC	CASSYDRDTYNEQFF
TRBV5-4	TRBD1	TRBJ2-5	few	TGTGCCAGCAGACAGACGGGGACAGGGGGATCCCAAGAGACCCAGTACTTC	CASRQTGTGGSQETQYF
TRBV27	TRBD1	TRBJ1-1	few	TGTGCCAGCAGTCACTCACAGGGGTACACTGAAGCTTTCTTT	CASSHSQGYTEAFF
TRBV7-2	.	TRBJ2-5	few	TGTGCCAGCAGCTTAGTTCGGCGGGGTAAAGAGACCCAGTACTTC	CASSLVRRGKETQYF
TRBV7-9	.	TRBJ2-5	.	TGTGCCAGCAGCTTACCCCAGGGGATGGGAGAGACCCAGTACTTC	CASSLPQGMGETQYF
TRBV27	TRBD1	TRBJ2-6	few	TGTGCCAGCAGTACCATAGGACAGGTTCCCTCTGGGGCCAACGTCCTGACTTTC	CASSTIGQVPSGANVLTF
TRBV9	TRBD2	TRBJ2-5	few	TGTGCCAGCACTCGGGGGGGACTGATGCAAGAGACCCAGTACTTC	CASTRGGLMQETQYF
TRBV29-1	TRBD2	TRBJ2-7	.	TGCAGCGTTGAGGCTAGCGGAAACCGGGGGCAGTACTTC	CSVEASGNRGQYF
TRBV7-4	TRBD1	TRBJ2-3	.	TGTGCCAGCAGCCGCCGGGACAGCTACACAGATACGCAGTATTTT	CASSRRDSYTDTQYF
TRBV7-6	.	TRBJ2-5	few	TGTGCCAGCAGACAAAGGCGGGACGAAATCCAAGAGACCCAGTACTTC	CASRQRRDEIQETQYF
TRBV9	.	TRBJ2-2	.	TGTGCCAGCAGCGTAGGGCAGTCCACCGGGGAGCTGTTTTTT	CASSVGQSTGELFF
TRBV15	.	TRBJ1-3	few	TGTGCCACCATCTCTGGAAACACCATATATTTT	CATISGNTIYF
TRBV12-3/TRBV12-4	.	TRBJ2-1	few	TGTGCCAGCAGTTTTACCTTTTATTCGCAAGTAACCGGCAATGAGCAGTTCTTC	CASSFTFYSQVTGNEQFF
TRBV28	TRBD1	TRBJ1-1	.	TGTGCCAGCAGCCAACAGGGGTACGGGCAGGGGACTGAAGCTTTCTTT	CASSQQGYGQGTEAFF